The 29 T cell receptor beta chains below all came from one sample that was sequenced in a study of blood T cell repertoires in COVID-19 (dated by TCRdb to the early 2020s). The method was the immunoSEQ multiplex PCR assay. The clones in this table, taken by TCRdb from immuneACCESS, are in-frame only. Not every clone is retained; where verified, under half of the shortfall comes from an unresolved V gene, and the cause of the rest is unknown. The sample table contains 200,000 to 300,000 clones; only one count was recorded for about 83% of them. Around 5.5% of the sample belongs to the ten largest clones. Sequenced material: peripheral blood. These TCRs come from a human donor in a cohort sampled during active COVID-19.

The genes are TRBV7-3 and TRBJ2-7; D remains unclear. The CDR3 contains 13 residues. Germline CDR1 reads SGHTA; CDR2 reads FQGTGA. Trimming removed 3 bases at V and 3 bases at J, with 9 bases between. The CDR3 bases are TGTGCCAGCAGCTTTGATAAGCACTACGAGCAGTACTTC. Its protein product is CASSFDKHYEQYF.

The CDR3 spells CASSQRRGTYNEQFF. CDR3 coding DNA: TGTGCCAGCAGCCAGAGGAGAGGGACCTACAATGAGCAGTTCTTC. This chain joins TRBV3-1 (or the pseudogene TRBV3-2) and TRBJ2-1; TRBD2 is a possible D gene (5 bases). V lost 3 bases and J lost 2, with 11 bases in between. This CDR3 is 15 amino acids long. Germline V lookup: CDR1 LGHDT, CDR2 YNNKEL (reference sequence).

This sequence joins TRBV5-1 and TRBJ1-4; D not resolved. The V and J ends lost 2 bases and 7 bases respectively, with 9 bases between them. Germline CDR1 reads SGHRS; CDR2 reads YFSETQ. The CDR3 has 13 amino acids. The CDR3, as DNA: TGCGCCAGCAGCTTTGCAGGAAGTGAAAAACTGTTTTTT. As protein: CASSFAGSEKLFF. Together with reference TRBV5-1 and TRBJ1-4, the CDR3 gives the full variable domain: KAGVTQTPRYLIKTRGQQVTLSCSPISGHRSVSWYQQTPGQGLQFLFEYFSETQRNKGNFPGRFSGRQFSNSRSEMNVSTLELGDSALYLCASSFAGSEKLFFGSGTQLSVL.

This chain connects TRBV25-1 to TRBJ1-1; the match to TRBD1 covers 10 bases. The ends lost 5 bases at V and 1 base at J; junction bases unmatched: 4. The CDR3 has 15 residues. Germline V CDR1 and CDR2: MGHDK, SYGVNS. The CDR3 coding sequence is TGTGCCAGCAGTAAATGGACAGGGGGGAACACTGAAGCTTTCTTT. This encodes CASSKWTGGNTEAFF.

This clone was detected only once. The genes are TRBV11-2 and TRBJ1-2; D might be TRBD1 (6 bases). This CDR3 is built from 16 residues. V gave up 4 bases and J gave up 4 bases, with 19 bases separating them. CDR1 is SGHAT and CDR2 is FQNNGV in the germline V gene. CDR3 amino acids: CASSSTGTRGAYGYTF. CDR3 DNA sequence: TGTGCCAGCAGCTCCACCGGGACAAGAGGGGCCTATGGCTACACCTTC.

This clone was counted a single time. This chain links TRBV12-3 or TRBV12-4 with TRBJ1-3, with 7 bases aligning to TRBD1. The CDR3 loop spans 13 amino acids. Germline trimming cut 8 bases from V and 8 bases from J; bases unmatched to any gene: 9. CDR3 DNA sequence: TGTGCCAGCCTTAGACAGGGACCAGACACCATATATTTT. It codes for CASLRQGPDTIYF.

V usage is TRBV10-1 and J usage is TRBJ1-6; 8 bases agree with TRBD1. CDR1 is WNHNN and CDR2 is SYGVQD in the germline V gene (reference sequence). CDR3 length: 13 amino acids. V lost 6 bases to trimming and J lost 7 bases; unmatched junction nucleotides: 2. The CDR3 protein is CASRTGANSPLHF. The CDR3 DNA follows: TGCGCCAGCAGGACAGGGGCCAATTCACCCCTCCACTTT.

This clone occurred once. This rearrangement joins TRBV4-2 to TRBJ1-6; TRBD1 matches 9 bases. The germline V gene has CDR1 LGHNA and CDR2 YNFKEQ. The CDR3 spans 16 residues. J gave up 9 bases and V 3 bases, and 9 bases lay outside the gene matches. Here the CDR3 reads CASSQLPGQGFSPLHF. CDR3 nucleotides: TGTGCCAGCAGCCAGTTACCGGGACAGGGCTTTTCACCCCTCCACTTT.

This chain joins TRBV7-6 and TRBJ1-1; 8 bases agree with TRBD1. Germline V gene lookup returns CDR1 SGHVS and CDR2 FNYEAQ. The CDR3 totals 15 residues. The junction had 6 bases not matched to a gene; V was cut back by 2 bases and J by 4 bases. CDR3 residues: CASSLRGQGSTEAFF. The CDR3 DNA follows: TGTGCCAGCAGCTTAAGAGGACAGGGATCCACTGAAGCTTTCTTT. Combining the CDR3 with reference TRBV7-6 and TRBJ1-1 gives the whole variable domain GAGVSQSPRYKVTKRGQDVALRCDPISGHVSLYWYRQALGQGPEFLTYFNYEAQQDKSGLPNDRFSAERPEGSISTLTIQRTEQRDSAMYRCASSLRGQGSTEAFFGQGTRLTVV.

The chain joins TRBV18 to TRBJ1-2; 8 bases match TRBD1. This CDR3 is 13 amino acids long. Germline assignment: CDR1 KGHSH and CDR2 LQKENI. Trimming removed 3 bases from V and 8 bases from J; junction bases left unmatched: 5. CDR3 region: CASSPTGDEGYTF. CDR3 DNA sequence: TGTGCCAGCTCACCGACAGGGGATGAGGGCTACACCTTC.

The chain employs TRBV20-1 and TRBJ2-5, with 9 bases matching TRBD1. The V segment lost 3 bases and the J segment 5 bases; nucleotides outside the gene matches: 13. This CDR3 contains 16 residues. Germline values: CDR1 DFQATT, CDR2 SNEGSKA (reference sequence). The CDR3 nucleotides read TGCAGTGCTAGTGGAGGACAGGGGCCTCTCAAGGAGACCCAGTACTTC. Translating it yields CSASGGQGPLKETQYF.

The V gene is TRBV5-1, the J gene TRBJ1-5; D might be TRBD1 (5 bases). Between the trimmed V and J ends, which lost 0 bases and 4 bases, there was a span of 14 bases. The germline CDR1 and CDR2 sequences are SGHRS and YFSETQ. The CDR3 runs 16 residues. The CDR3 reads CASSLAPGRQNQPQHF. The CDR3, as DNA: TGCGCCAGCAGCTTGGCCCCAGGGCGGCAGAATCAGCCCCAGCATTTT.

The CDR3 DNA sequence: TGTGCCAGCACAGGGTACAATGAGCAGTTCTTC. It specifies CASTGYNEQFF. The chain carries TRBV3-1 (or the pseudogene TRBV3-2) and TRBJ2-1; weak D call: TRBD1 (5 bases). Per the germline V gene, CDR1 is LGHDT and CDR2 is YNNKEL (reference sequence). Trimming cost V 7 bases and J 4 bases, with 5 bases left between them. This CDR3 is 11 amino acids long.

This clone was seen only once. This chain joins TRBV18 and TRBJ2-1; tentative D call: TRBD2 (7 bases). V dropped 3 bases and J dropped 10 bases, with 19 bases sitting between them. The length of the CDR3 is 15 residues. Germline V gene lookup returns CDR1 KGHSH and CDR2 LQKENI. This chain's CDR3 is CASSPPRGVTGEQFF. Here the CDR3 DNA reads TGTGCCAGCTCACCCCCCCGGGGGGTGACAGGCGAGCAGTTCTTC.

V usage is TRBV28 and J usage is TRBJ2-4, with 8 bases fitting TRBD1. This CDR3 spans 12 amino acids. With 5 bases clipped from V and 15 bases from J, the junction kept 9 bases outside the gene matches. Germline V gene sequence: CDR1 MDHEN, CDR2 SYDVKM. The CDR3 loop is CASSTRAGGLYF. The DNA of the CDR3 is TGTGCCAGCAGTACCCGAGCAGGGGGCCTGTACTTC.

The chain is built from TRBV3-1 (or the pseudogene TRBV3-2) and TRBJ1-2, with D uncertain. The V gene lost 3 bases and the J gene lost 0 bases, with 17 bases spanning the gap. In germline, CDR1 is LGHDT, CDR2 YNNKEL (reference sequence). CDR3 size: 17 residues. The CDR3, as DNA: TGTGCCAGCAGCCATGTTGGGCAGGCGCGAACTAACTATGGCTACACCTTC. Protein sequence: CASSHVGQARTNYGYTF.

This rearrangement joins TRBV5-4 to TRBJ1-2; 7 bases are shared with TRBD1. V was clipped by 4 bases and J by 8 bases; unmatched bases: 8. This CDR3 region has 13 residues. Germline V gives CDR1 SGHNT, CDR2 YYREEE (reference sequence). The CDR3 nucleotides read TGTGCCAGCAGCCCCGACAGGGCGGCCGGCTACACCTTC. This translates into CASSPDRAAGYTF.

V gene TRBV6-5 combines with J gene TRBJ1-3, with D uncertain. The germline V gene encodes CDR1 MNHEY and CDR2 SVGAGI. The CDR3 totals 14 residues. V shed 0 bases and J shed 0 bases, with 3 bases lying between them. Here the CDR3 DNA reads TGTGCCAGCAGTTACTCATACTCTGGAAACACCATATATTTT. Its translation: CASSYSYSGNTIYF.

The gene calls are TRBV6-5 and TRBJ1-1; weak D call: TRBD1 (6 bases). The CDR3 sequence is 15 residues long. CDR1 and CDR2 from the germline V gene are MNHEY and SVGAGI. The V end lost 7 bases, the J end lost 6 bases, and 21 bases lay between the germline ends. The CDR3 sequence is CASTASGTPAAEAFF. For the CDR3, the DNA is TGTGCCAGCACCGCCTCCGGGACACCGGCCGCTGAAGCTTTCTTT.

V and J are TRBV28 and TRBJ2-5, with 7 nucleotides matching TRBD1. The germline gives CDR1 MDHEN, CDR2 SYDVKM. This CDR3 has 16 amino acids. The J segment lost 1 base and the V segment lost 2 bases, leaving 7 bases of the junction unmatched. CDR3 in amino acids: CASSLRPGGIQETQYF. CDR3 coding DNA: TGTGCCAGCAGTTTACGGCCAGGGGGAATCCAAGAGACCCAGTACTTC.

This chain uses TRBV11-2 with TRBJ2-7; 9 bases are a match to TRBD1. Per the germline V gene, CDR1 is SGHAT and CDR2 is FQNNGV. The V gene end was trimmed by 4 bases and the J gene end by 4 bases; junction bases not matched to a gene: 5. The CDR3 spans 14 residues. The CDR3 sequence: CASSSDRGSYEQYF. The CDR3 DNA is TGTGCCAGCAGCTCAGACAGGGGGAGTTACGAGCAGTACTTC.

This clone was found a few times. The V gene is TRBV30, the J gene TRBJ1-6; 7 bases line up with TRBD1. CDR3 length: 13 residues. With V trimmed by 4 bases and J by 5 bases, 2 bases remained unmatched. Germline assignment: CDR1 GTSNPN and CDR2 SVGIG (reference sequence). CDR3 sequence reads: CAWTGGDNSPLHF. For the CDR3, the DNA is TGTGCCTGGACAGGGGGAGATAATTCACCCCTCCACTTT.

The CDR3 DNA reads as TGTGCCATCAGGGCCAACGAGAACACTGAAGCTTTCTTT. Amino acid sequence: CAIRANENTEAFF. The chain employs TRBV10-3 and TRBJ1-1, with D uncertain. The germline V and J ends were trimmed by 6 bases and 1 base, with 9 bases remaining between them. CDR1 ENHRY and CDR2 SYGVKD come from the germline V gene. The CDR3 has 13 residues.

The V and J genes are TRBV27 and TRBJ2-7, with D perhaps matching TRBD1 (6 bases). V was shortened by 3 bases and J by 5 bases, with 17 bases between the two germline ends. CDR1 MNHEY and CDR2 SMNVEV come from the germline V gene (reference sequence). The length of the CDR3 is 15 residues. The CDR3 region is CASSLQGPEINEQYF. In nucleotides, the CDR3 is TGTGCCAGCAGTTTGCAGGGGCCAGAGATCAACGAGCAGTACTTC.

The chain is built from TRBV5-5 and TRBJ2-7; D gene unclear. Trimming left V 4 bases short and J 6 bases short, with 8 bases between. Looked up from germline, CDR1 is SGHKS and CDR2 is YYEKEE (reference sequence). CDR3 length: 11 amino acids. CDR3 in amino acids: CASSPGFEQYF. The CDR3 bases are TGTGCCAGCAGCCCCGGGTTCGAGCAGTACTTC.

The chain employs TRBV4-1 and TRBJ2-1; perhaps TRBD2 as D (6 bases). The V gene's germline CDR1 is MGHRA and CDR2 YSYEKL. V was clipped by 1 base and J by 5 bases, with 21 bases between them. The CDR3 has 18 residues. CDR3 DNA: TGCGCCAGCAGCCAAGGGGTCGCTCGCGGGGCGTTTAACAATGAGCAGTTCTTC. This translates into CASSQGVARGAFNNEQFF.

This rearrangement joins TRBV5-4 to TRBJ2-1; no firm D call. From germline, CDR1 is SGHNT and CDR2 YYREEE (reference sequence). The ends were cut back, 4 bases at V and 0 bases at J, with 11 bases in the middle. This CDR3 comprises 15 residues. The DNA of the CDR3 is TGTGCCAGCAGCGCCGATTATAGCTCCTACAATGAGCAGTTCTTC. This encodes CASSADYSSYNEQFF.

The rearrangement joins TRBV7-2 to TRBJ1-5; 11 bases match TRBD1. V lost 6 bases and J lost 6; bases outside the gene matches: 1. The CDR3 length is 13 residues. CDR1 SGHTA and CDR2 FQGNSA come from the germline V gene. The CDR3: CASRGTGGQPQHF. In DNA, the CDR3 is TGTGCCAGCAGGGGGACAGGGGGTCAGCCCCAGCATTTT.

The CDR3 sequence: CASNPGGGTGELFF. In DNA form, the CDR3 reads TGTGCCAGCAATCCGGGCGGAGGGACCGGGGAGCTGTTTTTT. V gene TRBV3-1 (or the pseudogene TRBV3-2) combines with J gene TRBJ2-2, with TRBD2 as a possible D gene (6 bases). The CDR3 is made up of 14 amino acids. Trimming removed 7 bases at V and 5 bases at J, with 14 bases between. Per the germline V gene, CDR1 is LGHDT and CDR2 is YNNKEL (reference sequence).